The sequence of this TCR beta chain was determined in a study of CD8+CD57+ T cells in acquired aplastic anemia. Study as a whole: Sorting CD4+ and CD8+ cells gave DNA averaging 3.2 ug. Regarding the study as a whole: CD8+ Simpson's diversity in patients was not significantly different from that in controls.

Patients chosen for sequencing had shown CD8+CD57+ cell expansion by flow cytometry. Receipt of therapy had not occurred in any patient by the time of blood sampling. V lost 5 bases, J lost 5 bases, and 8 bases stayed unmatched. Per germline, CDR1 KGHDR and CDR2 SFDVKD. The CDR3 length is 17 residues. Template material for TCR beta VDJ and CDR3 profiling consisted of genomic DNA. TCRdb independently ran MiXCR on the reads; one entry per CDR3 protein. The sample has fewer than 200,000 distinct CDR3 sequences; 48% are singletons. Of note for this clonotype: Its antigen is as yet unknown.

V gene TRBV24-1 combines with J gene TRBJ2-3; TRBD2 agrees at 14 bases. The clonotype comes from a human donor with aplastic anemia. Source material: sorted CD4+, CD8+, or CD8+CD57+ T cells (not recorded which) from PBMCs. CDR3 amino acids: CATSVGTSGGVQDTQYF. In DNA, the CDR3 is TGTGCCACCAGTGTGGGGACTAGCGGGGGCGTCCAAGATACGCAGTATTTT.